This section outlines one T cell receptor (beta chain) sequence together with its context. This clone appeared a few times. The target of this receptor is not known. No clone much larger than this one lies a single base away; base qualities are absent. This CDR3 is also generated by other DNA sequences in the sample. Including cysteine and phenylalanine, the CDR3 has 13 amino acids. Only the CDR3 part of the read is kept: 39 bases, read in frame from the first base. At the junction V is shortened by 0 bases and J by 8 bases, with 8 bases in between. CDR1 KGHSH and CDR2 LQKENI are derived from the germline V gene. The data were obtained in a study of shared clonotypes between healthy human individuals (dated by TCRdb to the early 2020s). Regarding the research as a whole: The cohort comprised a couple of women and a few men aged 18 to 49 years. Per donor, three plates each were used for CD4 naive and CD4 memory, two for CD8 naive, and one for CD8 memory. Blood TCR repertoires of about five healthy adults were deeply sequenced to estimate repertoire size and the extent of clonotype sharing between individuals. To increase sequencing depth and limit assay-specific biases, different laboratories used diverse techniques to prepare libraries and sequence TCR repertoires. Between about 0.8 and 9 billion PBMCs per donor were obtained by leukapheresis.

Points the paper makes about the study in general: Sampling was limited to blood, and TCR repertoires in tissue likely differ from TCR repertoires in blood. Clonotypes shared by all four sorted-subset donors showed higher generation probabilities than non-shared clonotypes. Rarefaction of sorted-subset datasets indicated incomplete sequencing despite the large sequencing depth. Pairwise subsampling led to the expectation that sequencing depth would affect the degree of clonotype sharing among donors. Estimated clonotype richness was generally larger for naive than for memory subsets. When four donors were compared, the shared fraction of clonotypes was 5% to 6.5% for naive CD4, around 3.6% for naive CD8, more than 2% for memory CD4, and around 0.4% for memory CD8. The small number of donors limited the genetic and exposure-history diversity represented.

Healthy HIV-negative adults with no recently reported acute infections or vaccinations were included as donors. Only Caucasian adults living in Nashville, Tennessee, USA were represented among the donors. CD4+ T cells were enriched through magnetic negative selection, after which naive cells were positively selected on CD45RA and the remaining negative fraction served as the memory subset. Blood was obtained by leukapheresis, after which PBMCs were separated by Ficoll-Histopaque density gradient centrifugation and cryopreserved in liquid nitrogen vapor phase. Analytical flow cytometry was used to check the purity and quantity of each magnetically sorted T cell population. Each sorted fraction had its genomic DNA isolated and then quantified by UV absorbance on a Nanodrop 2000c. Using the deep immunoSEQ assay, multiplex PCR amplified TCR CDR3 regions from genomic DNA. Genomic DNA extracted from each cell subset was distributed evenly over all wells of several immunoSEQ 96-well plates, and each plate served as one replicate. For sorted subsets, each replicate PCR was loaded with roughly 190 ng genomic DNA, equivalent to roughly 30,000 T cell genomes. Purified libraries were measured with a Qubit 3.0 fluorometer, size-checked on a Bioanalyzer 2100, and measured again with the KAPA Library Quantification kit. Each immunoSEQ 96-well plate was sequenced on its own single-read 150-cycle Illumina NextSeq 550 flow cell. On the authors' methods: Because only junctional sequences without quality scores were contained in the immunoSEQ output, filtering matching that applied to full-length reads could not be performed. To assign V/J genes and CDR3, sequences were annotated using PyIR, a Python wrapper for IgBLAST v1.9, with IMGT germline references. Reads were filtered out if the reads had weak V/J assignments (E-value above 1e-6), no CDR3, stop codons, out-of-frame junctions, or ambiguous translated residues. A V3J clonotype was defined by an identical inferred V gene, J gene, and CDR3 amino acid sequence. The percentage overlap between two repertoires was calculated by dividing the number of shared unique clonotypes by the size of the smaller repertoire. Three approaches were used to assess repertoire richness: RTK rarefaction, the Chao1 estimator, and Recon v2.1 estimates of unobserved clonotypes. For all TCRbeta clonotypes obtained by the gDNA method from several donors, generation probabilities were computed with OLGA. Sourced from immuneACCESS, this table was stored by TCRdb with only in-frame sequences that have V and J called. A share of the clones is absent; for the studies checked, an unresolved V gene accounts for under half, and the remainder has no known explanation. That table gives V, J and clone size, and the DNA gave D and trimming. This sample lists 2,500,000 or so clones; approximately 94% were detected once. The ten largest clones capture approximately 0.35% of the sample.

Recombination connected TRBV18 to TRBJ2-1; the D gene cannot be resolved reliably. The sequencing input was naive CD4+ T cells from PBMCs. Read against the paper, the sample's cell subset or site label means: CD45RA+ positively selected. The TCR was taken from a man aged 18-30 years in good health. Some clones in this sample may be carry-over from other donors' samples. The base sequence is TGTGCCAGCTCACCACCCGGGCGTGATGAGCAGTTCTTC. This encodes CASSPPGRDEQFF.